This passage covers 19 T cell receptor beta chains from one sample sequenced in a study of neurological immune-mediated disorders. Time point described: longitudinal time-point 2. TCRdb re-analysed the 5' RACE reads in MiXCR, keeping a single row per CDR3 protein. Counted here are about 80,000 distinct CDR3 sequences, 5% to 6.5% occurring once; the ten biggest clones make up 7.9%. The sample consisted of PBMCs. These TCRs come from an older woman with multiple sclerosis.

The sample holds many counts of this clonotype. V is TRBV28 and J is TRBJ1-1; D perhaps matches TRBD1 (6 bases). Germline CDR1 reads MDHEN; CDR2 reads SYDVKM. Trimming left V 8 bases short and J 4 bases short, with 23 bases between. The CDR3 totals 16 residues. In DNA, the CDR3 is TGTGCCAGCGGCTGGCCTGAAAAACAGGGCGGCACTGAAGCTTTCTTT. This encodes CASGWPEKQGGTEAFF.

This clonotype came up many times. This chain links TRBV20-1 with TRBJ1-1; 8 positions match TRBD1. This CDR3 has 15 amino acids. The J segment lost 0 bases and the V segment lost 4 bases, leaving 7 bases of the junction unmatched. CDR1 DFQATT and CDR2 SNEGSKA come from the germline V gene (reference sequence). The CDR3 DNA follows: TGCAGTGCTACGGACAGGGTAAACATGAACACTGAAGCTTTCTTT. Translated, it gives CSATDRVNMNTEAFF.

The chain recombines TRBV5-1 with TRBJ1-1, with no clear D. Trimming pared 6 bases from V and 1 base from J, leaving 13 bases between. This CDR3 has 14 amino acids. Germline V lookup: CDR1 SGHRS, CDR2 YFSETQ. The chain's CDR3 is CASKAPGENTEAFF. CDR3 in DNA: TGCGCCAGCAAGGCACCTGGGGAGAACACTGAAGCTTTCTTT.

The sample holds many counts of this clonotype. The chain carries TRBV10-1 and TRBJ1-1; 10 bases fit TRBD1. V shed 3 bases and J 6 bases; nucleotides not matched to a gene: 7. Germline loops: CDR1 WNHNN, CDR2 SYGVQD (reference sequence). The CDR3 length is 15 residues. CDR3 residues: CASSERTGGRAEAFF. CDR3 DNA: TGCGCCAGCAGTGAAAGGACAGGGGGTAGGGCTGAAGCTTTCTTT.

This clonotype was seen ten or more times. The chain is built from TRBV7-9 and TRBJ2-1, with D maybe TRBD1 (6 bases). Trimming removed 4 bases from V and 2 bases from J, with 12 bases in between. This CDR3 region has 15 residues. The germline CDR1 and CDR2 sequences are SEHNR and FQNEAQ (reference sequence). CDR3 coding DNA: TGTGCCAGCAGCTGGGACACCAGACCCTACAATGAGCAGTTCTTC. Residues: CASSWDTRPYNEQFF.

In this sample, this clonotype turned up many times. This chain uses TRBV20-1 with TRBJ1-5; D is unresolved. Germline values: CDR1 DFQATT, CDR2 SNEGSKA (reference sequence). The CDR3 has 15 amino acids. The V and J ends lost 1 base and 6 bases respectively, with 16 bases between them. The CDR3 reads CSARAIGEQVQPQHF. The CDR3 DNA sequence: TGCAGTGCTAGAGCAATTGGCGAACAAGTTCAGCCCCAGCATTTT.

This clonotype was counted ten times or more. The chain is built from TRBV25-1 and TRBJ2-2, with TRBD1 matching 8 bases. This CDR3 has 15 amino acids. In germline, CDR1 is MGHDK, CDR2 SYGVNS. The V and J ends lost 2 bases and 5 bases, in that order; junction bases with no gene match: 4. The CDR3 DNA sequence: TGTGCCAGCAGTGAAGGGTGGACAGGGACCGGGGAGCTGTTTTTT. This encodes CASSEGWTGTGELFF.

The genes are TRBV6-2 or TRBV6-3 and TRBJ1-4, with 7 bases identical to TRBD1. Germline CDR1 reads MNHEY; CDR2 reads SVGEGT. The CDR3 loop spans 14 amino acids. With V trimmed by 8 bases and J by 4 bases, 7 bases remained unmatched. CDR3 sequence: CASCEGQLNEKLFF. The CDR3 coding sequence is TGTGCCAGCTGTGAGGGACAGCTTAATGAAAAACTGTTTTTT.

In this sample, this clonotype turned up many times. The chain links TRBV7-9 to TRBJ1-5; D is unclear. V dropped 6 bases and J dropped 4 bases, with 10 bases sitting between them. CDR3 length: 13 residues. Germline loops: CDR1 SEHNR, CDR2 FQNEAQ (reference sequence). CDR3 bases: TGTGCCAGCAGTCTTGCAGTTAATCAGCCCCAGCATTTT. It is translated as CASSLAVNQPQHF.

This clonotype was seen at least ten times. This chain joins TRBV11-2 and TRBJ2-3, with no clear D. Germline CDR1 and CDR2: SGHAT and FQNNGV. V shed 4 bases and J shed 2 bases, with 19 bases lying between them. The CDR3 has 17 residues. CDR3 nucleotides: TGTGCCAGCAGCTCCCTTGGTGGTAGTCTTTCCACAGATACGCAGTATTTT. Translated, it gives CASSSLGGSLSTDTQYF.

This clonotype appeared many times. This rearrangement joins TRBV20-1 to TRBJ2-7, with 9 bases aligning to TRBD1. Germline loops: CDR1 DFQATT, CDR2 SNEGSKA (reference sequence). This CDR3 region has 17 residues. The ends lost 2 bases at V and 5 bases at J; junction bases unmatched: 16. CDR3: CSARLPHRQGGVNEQYF. The CDR3 nucleotides are TGCAGTGCTAGATTACCCCACCGACAGGGGGGAGTCAACGAGCAGTACTTC.

This clonotype was counted many times. The J gene is TRBJ2-3, the V gene TRBV28, with 8 bases fitting TRBD2. CDR1 MDHEN and CDR2 SYDVKM come from the germline V gene. The junction had 8 bases not matched to a gene; V was cut back by 1 base and J by 5 bases. The length of the CDR3 is 16 residues. The CDR3 coding sequence is TGTGCCAGCAGTTTATCCCTCCCCGGGACTAGAGATACGCAGTATTTT. It is translated as CASSLSLPGTRDTQYF.

This clonotype appeared many times. This chain joins TRBV20-1 and TRBJ2-7; 7 nucleotides agree with TRBD1. The ends lost 6 bases at V and 4 bases at J; junction bases unmatched: 9. The CDR3 sequence is 13 residues long. CDR1 is DFQATT, CDR2 SNEGSKA, per germline (reference sequence). This CDR3 is CSALQGTKYEQYF. The CDR3 DNA is TGCAGTGCCTTACAGGGGACAAAGTACGAGCAGTACTTC.

This clonotype was recorded at least ten times. CDR3 in DNA: TGCAGTGCTTCTCCCCGGGACAGGCTAAGAGCGGGGGGCTACACCTTC. Translation: CSASPRDRLRAGGYTF. The chain employs TRBV20-1 and TRBJ1-2; 8 bases align to TRBD1. Germline loops: CDR1 DFQATT, CDR2 SNEGSKA (reference sequence). The CDR3 has 16 residues. V shed 5 bases, J shed 8 bases, and the junction held 19 bases outside the gene matches.

This clonotype showed up many times. The chain links TRBV5-1 to TRBJ1-3; D unresolved. This CDR3 region has 15 residues. The V gene's germline CDR1 is SGHRS and CDR2 YFSETQ. The V and J ends lost 1 base and 3 bases respectively, with 11 bases between them. This chain's CDR3 is CASSLPTGNGNTIYF. CDR3 sequence (DNA): TGCGCCAGCAGCTTGCCGACGGGTAATGGAAACACCATATATTTT.

In its sample, this clonotype was seen many times. The rearrangement uses TRBV20-1 and TRBJ2-3; D might be TRBD1 or TRBD2, each matching 5 bases. Trimming took 2 bases from V and 6 from J, leaving 12 bases between them. Germline CDR1 is DFQATT and CDR2 is SNEGSKA (reference sequence). The CDR3 contains 13 residues. The CDR3 coding sequence is TGCAGTGCTAGATATGGGGGAAGCGATACGCAGTATTTT. Translation: CSARYGGSDTQYF.

This sequence joins TRBV2 and TRBJ1-2, with D hard to call. Trimming took 6 bases from V and 10 from J, leaving 18 bases between them. The CDR3 spans 13 residues. CDR1 SNHLY and CDR2 FYNNEI come from the germline V gene. The CDR3 coding sequence is TGTGCCAGCAGCCGTACATCTCCACCTTCCTACACCTTC. Its translation is CASSRTSPPSYTF.

This clonotype was seen at least ten times. This CDR3 reads CASTPGQVTYEQYF. The CDR3 DNA reads TGTGCCAGCACGCCGGGACAGGTCACCTACGAGCAGTACTTC. V and J are TRBV7-9 and TRBJ2-7, with 8 bases identical to TRBD1. CDR3 length: 14 amino acids. J was trimmed by 2 bases and V by 7 bases; bases with no gene match: 7. Germline V gene sequence: CDR1 SEHNR, CDR2 FQNEAQ (reference sequence).

This clonotype was detected ten times or more. The rearrangement uses TRBV20-1 and TRBJ1-6; D is ambiguous. CDR1 DFQATT and CDR2 SNEGSKA come from the germline V gene (reference sequence). The ends were cut back, 6 bases at V and 7 bases at J, with 13 bases in the middle. The CDR3 is 13 residues long. The CDR3 sequence: CSAPVTINSPLHF. Here the CDR3 DNA reads TGCAGTGCGCCGGTAACGATCAATTCACCCCTCCACTTT.